What follows are 30 T cell receptor beta chains derived from one specimen sequenced in a study of blood T cell repertoires in COVID-19. Sequencing was performed with immunoSEQ multiplex PCR; in TCRdb, only in-frame clones are kept and a portion is missing. This sample has 150,000 to 250,000 clones; 70% to 85% occur once, and the top ten carry 6% to 8%. The sequenced material came from peripheral blood. Receptor source: a human donor with acute or convalescent COVID-19. The donor label of this sample is uncertain.

In its sample, this clone was seen a few times. This chain connects TRBV3-1 (or the pseudogene TRBV3-2) to TRBJ1-2, with D perhaps matching TRBD1 (5 bases). The CDR3 consists of 16 residues. Trimming removed 0 bases from V and 8 bases from J, with 19 bases in between. The V gene's germline CDR1 is LGHDT and CDR2 YNNKEL (reference sequence). CDR3 sequence (DNA): TGTGCCAGCAGCCAAGATCAAACAGGTTCTCTTCGCGGCTACACCTTC. Translation gives CASSQDQTGSLRGYTF.

The chain recombines TRBV25-1 with TRBJ1-1; D is uncertain. Germline CDR1 is MGHDK and CDR2 is SYGVNS. The V end was cut by 4 bases, the J end by 2 bases, with 8 bases between. The CDR3 length is 13 residues. The CDR3 sequence: CASSGLANTEAFF. The CDR3 DNA reads as TGTGCCAGCAGTGGGCTGGCCAACACTGAAGCTTTCTTT.

The chain has TRBV24-1 and TRBJ2-5; 14 nucleotides align to TRBD2. Germline CDR1 and CDR2: KGHDR and SFDVKD. The CDR3 runs to 17 residues. Trimming took 2 bases from V and 5 from J; bases not matched to a gene: 6. The CDR3 DNA is TGTGCCACCAGTGATTCGACTAGCGGGAGGGCCCGGGAGACCCAGTACTTC. Residues: CATSDSTSGRARETQYF.

This chain uses TRBV10-3 with TRBJ2-7, with a tentative D call TRBD1 (6 bases). CDR3 length: 11 residues. Trimming stripped 6 bases from V and 3 bases from J, with 6 bases between. Germline V gives CDR1 ENHRY, CDR2 SYGVKD. CDR3 protein: CAISRGYEQYF. CDR3 DNA sequence: TGTGCCATCAGCAGGGGCTACGAGCAGTACTTC.

Turning to this clone: A much larger clonotype is one base distant, so this may be a read error. The chain joins TRBV19 to TRBJ2-7; maybe TRBD2 (6 bases). V was cut by 1 base and J by 6 bases, with 13 bases left in between. CDR1 is LNHDA, CDR2 SQIVND, per germline (reference sequence). The CDR3 length is 14 residues. The CDR3 DNA is TGTGCCAGTAGTATAGGTCGGGGGACCTGCGAGCAGTACTTC. The encoded protein is CASSIGRGTCEQYF.

J is TRBJ1-2 and V is TRBV6-5; 7 bases fit TRBD1. Germline CDR1 and CDR2: MNHEY and SVGAGI. V shed 5 bases, J shed 0 bases, and the junction held 6 bases outside the gene matches. The CDR3 covers 15 residues. The CDR3: CASSQDRLPNYGYTF. CDR3 coding DNA: TGTGCCAGCAGTCAGGACAGGCTGCCTAACTATGGCTACACCTTC.

V and J are TRBV30 and TRBJ1-1, with 8 bases fitting TRBD1. Germline-derived CDR1 and CDR2 are GTSNPN and SVGIG (reference sequence). J gave up 6 bases and V 4 bases, and 7 bases lay outside the gene matches. The CDR3 extends over 13 amino acids. DNA of the CDR3: TGTGCCTGGACCGGCAGGGGGCAGGCTGAAGCTTTCTTT. It is translated as CAWTGRGQAEAFF.

V and J are TRBV30 and TRBJ1-3; D remains unclear. Trimming stripped 4 bases from V and 1 base from J, with 14 bases between. Germline V CDR1 and CDR2: GTSNPN, SVGIG (reference sequence). The CDR3 consists of 15 residues. The chain's CDR3 is CAWTGSHTSGNTIYF. CDR3 bases: TGTGCCTGGACCGGGTCTCACACGTCTGGAAACACCATATATTTT.

This clone was seen more than once but under ten times. This chain joins TRBV5-1 and TRBJ2-3; the D gene is possibly TRBD2 (5 bases). The length of the CDR3 is 14 residues. The V and J ends lost 0 bases and 4 bases respectively, with 9 bases between them. CDR1 is SGHRS, CDR2 YFSETQ, per germline. Here the CDR3 DNA reads TGCGCCAGCAGCTTGGGAGGGAACGCAGATACGCAGTATTTT. Translating gives CASSLGGNADTQYF.

The chain combines TRBV5-1 with TRBJ2-3, with D perhaps TRBD1 (5 bases). CDR1 is SGHRS and CDR2 is YFSETQ in the germline V gene. The V gene lost 6 bases and the J gene lost 2 bases, with 16 bases spanning the gap. This CDR3 has 15 residues. CDR3 region: CASTRVGVPTDTQYF. The CDR3, as DNA: TGCGCCAGCACTCGGGTAGGGGTTCCCACAGATACGCAGTATTTT.

This clone was observed a handful of times. This chain uses TRBV7-9 with TRBJ2-3; 10 bases fit TRBD2. Germline-derived CDR1 and CDR2 are SEHNR and FQNEAQ (reference sequence). The CDR3 extends over 14 amino acids. Trimming took 10 bases from V and 0 from J; bases not matched to a gene: 4. The CDR3 DNA sequence: TGTGCCACCTCACTAGCGGGAAGCACAGATACGCAGTATTTT. Translated, it gives CATSLAGSTDTQYF.

The chain combines TRBV6-2 or TRBV6-3 with TRBJ1-1; D remains unclear. The CDR3 length is 13 residues. Looked up from germline, CDR1 is MNHEY and CDR2 is SVGEGT. The germline V and J ends were trimmed by 0 bases and 3 bases, with 5 bases remaining between them. The CDR3 reads CASSYSSYTEAFF. The CDR3 coding sequence is TGTGCCAGCAGTTACTCTTCCTACACTGAAGCTTTCTTT.

The chain links TRBV5-4 to TRBJ2-1; D might be TRBD2 (5 bases). The CDR3 loop spans 16 amino acids. Deletions cut 0 bases from V and 9 bases from J, with 19 bases between. In germline, CDR1 is SGHNT, CDR2 YYREEE (reference sequence). CDR3 nucleotide sequence: TGTGCCAGCAGCTTGGGGGCAGGAGGCCAAGGCCGTGAGCAGTTCTTC. Protein sequence: CASSLGAGGQGREQFF.

CDR3: CATPGLAEYNEQFF. The DNA of the CDR3 is TGTGCCACCCCGGGGTTGGCAGAATACAATGAGCAGTTCTTC. The V gene is TRBV24-1, the J gene TRBJ2-1, with a tentative D call TRBD2 (5 bases). Germline V lookup: CDR1 KGHDR, CDR2 SFDVKD. The CDR3 runs 14 residues. The V gene lost 9 bases and the J gene lost 4 bases, with 15 bases spanning the gap.

The J gene is TRBJ2-1, the V gene TRBV28; D possibly corresponds to TRBD2 (6 bases). V gave up 6 bases and J gave up 5 bases, with 17 bases separating them. CDR3 length: 15 residues. From germline, CDR1 is MDHEN and CDR2 SYDVKM. CDR3 residues: CASSPHQRVNNEQFF. For the CDR3, the DNA is TGTGCCAGCAGCCCCCATCAGCGGGTAAACAATGAGCAGTTCTTC.

V and J are TRBV30 and TRBJ1-4; D not certain. Germline V lookup: CDR1 GTSNPN, CDR2 SVGIG (reference sequence). Trimming shortened V by 5 bases and J by 5 bases, and 15 bases separated the two germline ends. The CDR3 is 14 amino acids. The CDR3 spells CAWAGKGRNEKLFF. CDR3 in DNA: TGTGCCTGGGCCGGGAAGGGCAGGAATGAAAAACTGTTTTTT.

The J gene is TRBJ1-2, the V gene TRBV6-5; 7 bases match TRBD1. Germline trimming cut 4 bases from V and 5 bases from J; bases unmatched to any gene: 10. Germline V gene lookup returns CDR1 MNHEY and CDR2 SVGAGI. The CDR3 has 15 residues. This CDR3 is CASSSSDRMGYGYTF. The CDR3 DNA sequence: TGTGCCAGCAGTTCGTCGGACAGGATGGGTTATGGCTACACCTTC.

In this sample, this clone turned up a few times. The chain uses TRBV27 and TRBJ1-6; 10 bases map to TRBD1. The CDR3 totals 14 residues. Germline lookup yields CDR1 MNHEY and CDR2 SMNVEV (reference sequence). J gave up 10 bases and V 9 bases, and 9 bases lay outside the gene matches. The CDR3 sequence is CASRVTGGNSPLHF. DNA for the CDR3: TGTGCCAGTCGAGTGACAGGGGGCAACTCACCCCTCCACTTT.

The chain is built from TRBV27 and TRBJ2-7; D is possibly TRBD1 (6 bases). The CDR3 extends over 13 amino acids. Germline CDR1 and CDR2: MNHEY and SMNVEV (reference sequence). Between the trimmed V and J ends, which lost 4 bases and 7 bases, there was a span of 14 bases. The chain's CDR3 is CASSWGPRGEQYF. The CDR3 bases are TGTGCCAGCAGTTGGGGGCCCCGAGGGGAGCAGTACTTC.

The chain is built from TRBV12-5 and TRBJ2-1; no firm D call. Trimming left V 4 bases short and J 4 bases short, with 8 bases between. Germline V gives CDR1 LGHNT, CDR2 FRNRAP. This CDR3 has 13 residues. The CDR3 here is CASGSLTYNEQFF. As DNA, the CDR3 is TGTGCTAGTGGTTCCTTGACTTACAATGAGCAGTTCTTC.

The rearrangement joins TRBV27 to TRBJ2-2; D call uncertain. This CDR3 contains 12 residues. V lost 4 bases and J lost 7, with 7 bases in between. Germline V gene data show CDR1 as MNHEY and CDR2 as SMNVEV (reference sequence). This CDR3 reads CASSSPGGELFF. Written as DNA, the CDR3 is TGTGCCAGCAGTTCCCCAGGCGGGGAGCTGTTTTTT.

The chain couples TRBV6-5 to TRBJ1-5, with TRBD1 matching 8 bases. The CDR3 is 14 residues long. CDR1 is MNHEY and CDR2 is SVGAGI in the germline V gene. After removal of 6 bases from V and 4 bases from J, the junction contained 5 bases not matched to a gene. The CDR3 DNA reads as TGTGCCAGCAGAGTTAGACAGGGGAATCAGCCCCAGCATTTT. Residues: CASRVRQGNQPQHF.

This chain links TRBV5-6 with TRBJ1-1; TRBD1 matches 9 bases. The germline CDR1 and CDR2 sequences are SGHDT and YYEEEE. CDR3 length: 15 amino acids. V shed 4 bases and J 3 bases; nucleotides not matched to a gene: 7. The CDR3 sequence is CASSNKDRGYTEAFF. CDR3 nucleotide sequence: TGTGCCAGCAGCAATAAGGACAGGGGTTACACTGAAGCTTTCTTT.

This chain links TRBV2 with TRBJ2-1; D call uncertain. Looked up from germline, CDR1 is SNHLY and CDR2 is FYNNEI. The CDR3 spans 16 residues. Trimming removed 7 bases from V and 0 bases from J, with 16 bases in between. CDR3 amino acids: CASTPPPASSYNEQFF. For the CDR3, the DNA is TGTGCCAGCACCCCACCCCCGGCTAGCTCCTACAATGAGCAGTTCTTC.

The chain couples TRBV5-1 to TRBJ1-2; 8 nucleotides agree with TRBD1. The junction had 5 bases not matched to a gene; V was cut back by 0 bases and J by 1 base. The length of the CDR3 is 16 residues. CDR1 SGHRS and CDR2 YFSETQ come from the germline V gene. The CDR3 spells CASSLAQGAINYGYTF. The CDR3 DNA follows: TGCGCCAGCAGCTTGGCCCAGGGGGCAATTAACTATGGCTACACCTTC. Filled out from reference TRBV5-1 and TRBJ1-2, the complete variable domain reads KAGVTQTPRYLIKTRGQQVTLSCSPISGHRSVSWYQQTPGQGLQFLFEYFSETQRNKGNFPGRFSGRQFSNSRSEMNVSTLELGDSALYLCASSLAQGAINYGYTFGSGTRLTVV.

The chain employs TRBV28 and TRBJ1-3; unclear D gene. This CDR3 region has 15 residues. Trimming left V 6 bases short and J 0 bases short, with 12 bases between. Germline CDR1 is MDHEN and CDR2 is SYDVKM. CDR3 coding DNA: TGTGCCAGCAGCTCTCCCGCTAGCTCTGGAAACACCATATATTTT. It translates to CASSSPASSGNTIYF.

The chain combines TRBV6-4 with TRBJ2-3; 7 bases agree with TRBD1. V lost 8 bases and J lost 0; bases outside the gene matches: 5. CDR3 length equals 14 residues. Germline V gene sequence: CDR1 MRHNA, CDR2 SNTAGT. The CDR3 region is CASRKGASTDTQYF. CDR3 nucleotides: TGTGCCAGCCGAAAGGGGGCGAGCACAGATACGCAGTATTTT.

The rearrangement joins TRBV14 to TRBJ2-1; D not certain. Germline CDR1 reads SGHDN; CDR2 reads FVKESK. The CDR3 has 15 residues. V lost 0 bases, J lost 2 bases, and 8 bases lay in between. For the CDR3, the DNA is TGTGCCAGCAGCCAAGATCGCGGCGCCTACAATGAGCAGTTCTTC. Protein sequence: CASSQDRGAYNEQFF.

This clone has just one count. The chain couples TRBV6-4 to TRBJ1-3; tentative D call: TRBD1 (6 bases). Trimming removed 0 bases at V and 3 bases at J, with 15 bases between. Germline V gives CDR1 MRHNA, CDR2 SNTAGT. CDR3 length: 17 amino acids. CDR3 in DNA: TGTGCCAGCAGTGACTCGAAGGGGGACCCAGATGGAAACACCATATATTTT. Its protein product is CASSDSKGDPDGNTIYF.

The rearrangement uses TRBV2 and TRBJ2-3; 9 positions match TRBD2. Germline lookup yields CDR1 SNHLY and CDR2 FYNNEI. This CDR3 has 15 amino acids. The ends lost 8 bases at V and 1 base at J; junction bases unmatched: 7. The CDR3: CASGGLAIGTDTQYF. CDR3 bases: TGTGCCAGCGGCGGACTAGCGATTGGCACAGATACGCAGTATTTT.